The sequence of this T cell receptor (beta chain) was determined in a study of T cells in Graves' hyperthyroidism and ophthalmopathy. Study-wide findings and caveats: Appearing also in blood were most of the thyroid clonotypes expanded above 0.001.

TCR beta CDR3 sequences were amplified from RNA transcripts. Using the HTBI primer set, a first-round RT-PCR was run on the TCR CDR3. One entry per CDR3 protein, called by TCRdb with MiXCR from the multiplex PCR reads. The data show 450,000 to 650,000 distinct CDR3 sequences, around 14% seen once. This clonotype was found a few times. Its antigen is not identified. PBMCs were collected from an approximately 10 ml volume of fresh peripheral blood. Sequences were obtained from blood. The receptor comes from a woman younger than 35 with Graves' ophthalmopathy.

CDR3 residues: CASSPTPNTEAFF. The CDR3 DNA is TGTGCCAGCAGCCCGACACCGAACACTGAAGCTTTCTTT. The rearrangement links TRBV14 to TRBJ1-1, with D uncertain. V lost 4 bases, J lost 1 base, and 7 bases lay in between. The CDR3 has 13 amino acids. The germline V gene encodes CDR1 SGHDN and CDR2 FVKESK.